This T cell receptor (beta chain) stems from a study of molecular identifiers for immune sequencing clone quantification. TCRdb recomputed calls from the PCR reads with MiXCR, one row per CDR3 protein. This sample carries more than 450,000 distinct CDR3 sequences, about 25% of them seen once, and the ten largest clones take around 0.76%. About this clonotype itself: An end of the junction does not agree with germline; a read error may underlie this.

Per the germline V gene, CDR1 is SGHTA and CDR2 is FQGNSA. The CDR3 is 14 residues long. The sequence came from a human donor in good health. Some libraries in this study had Jurkat cell RNA spiked in. Sample: naive CD8+ T cells from blood, with Jurkat cell RNA spiked in. The sample's subset: FACS-sorted CD8+CD4-CCR7+CD45RA+ naive T cells. The chain employs TRBV7-2 and TRBJ2-2; 12 nucleotides line up with TRBD2. The CDR3: CASGTSGYTGELVF. The CDR3 DNA reads TGTGCCAGTGGGACTAGCGGGTACACCGGGGAGCTGGTTTTT.